These 8 T cell receptor beta chains were sequenced from one sample in a study of Graves' ophthalmopathy and Graves' hyperthyroidism. The authors amplified TCR beta CDR3 regions from RNA transcripts. HTBI primers primed a first-round RT-PCR, and a second-round multiplex PCR followed. TCRdb analysed the multiplex PCR reads with MiXCR anew, one entry per CDR3 protein. In the table there are around 470,000 distinct CDR3 sequences, about an eighth of which are singletons. The sample was blood. The source of these receptors is a woman in her twenties or thirties with Graves' ophthalmopathy.

This clonotype was seen repeatedly, ten times or more. The genes are TRBV15 and TRBJ1-5; unclear D gene. The CDR3 runs to 13 residues. Trimming shortened V by 1 base and J by 11 bases, and 12 bases separated the two germline ends. From germline, CDR1 is LNHNV and CDR2 YYDKDF (reference sequence). In nucleotides, the CDR3 is TGTGCCACCAGCAGAGGGGCAGTCCAGGCCCAGCATTTT. Its protein is CATSRGAVQAQHF.

This clonotype occurred many times. V and J are TRBV6-2 or TRBV6-3 and TRBJ1-1; D unclear. CDR3 length: 12 residues. The germline gives CDR1 MNHEY, CDR2 SVGEGT. Deletions cut 0 bases from V and 1 base from J, with 0 bases between. CDR3: CASSYSNTEAFF. Here the CDR3 DNA reads TGTGCCAGCAGTTACTCGAACACTGAAGCTTTCTTT.

The chain combines TRBV4-3 with TRBJ1-1; 10 bases are shared with TRBD1. Germline V gene lookup returns CDR1 LGHNA and CDR2 YSLEER. The CDR3 is made up of 15 amino acids. The V gene end was trimmed by 1 base and the J gene end by 5 bases; junction bases not matched to a gene: 4. For the CDR3, the DNA is TGCGCCAGCAGCCAAGGACAGGGGGCGCAGACTGAAGCTTTCTTT. Protein: CASSQGQGAQTEAFF.

This clonotype came up many times. The chain uses TRBV3-1 and TRBJ1-1; 8 bases are shared with TRBD1. CDR3 length: 17 residues. V dropped 3 bases and J dropped 1; count of bases not matched to a gene: 10. Germline V gives CDR1 LGHDT, CDR2 YNNKEL (reference sequence). The CDR3 spells CASSQRKLGQGNTEAFF. The CDR3 bases are TGTGCCAGCAGCCAGAGAAAGCTTGGACAGGGGAACACTGAAGCTTTCTTT.

This clonotype was seen many times. The chain couples TRBV5-1 to TRBJ2-2; TRBD1 is a possible D gene (6 bases). The CDR3 consists of 15 residues. V was pared by 0 bases and J by 3 bases, with 9 bases between. Germline V gives CDR1 SGHRS, CDR2 YFSETQ. CDR3 sequence (DNA): TGCGCCAGCAGCTTGGACAGGGTGGACACCGGGGAGCTGTTTTTT. Its protein is CASSLDRVDTGELFF.

This clonotype was recorded at least ten times. The J gene is TRBJ2-7, the V gene TRBV7-2; D not resolved. CDR3 length: 13 amino acids. Trimming removed 1 base from V and 3 bases from J, with 7 bases in between. CDR1 is SGHTA and CDR2 is FQGNSA in the germline V gene. CDR3 bases: TGTGCCAGCAGCTTAGGGCATTACTACGAGCAGTACTTC. Translating it yields CASSLGHYYEQYF.

This clonotype was detected many times. This chain links TRBV12-3 or TRBV12-4 with TRBJ2-7; D not resolved. V shed 3 bases and J shed 4 bases, with 7 bases lying between them. The CDR3 runs 12 residues. The CDR3 loop reads CASSFEYYEQYF. DNA of the CDR3: TGTGCCAGCAGTTTCGAATATTACGAGCAGTACTTC.

The rearrangement uses TRBV13 and TRBJ2-3; 7 bases are shared with TRBD2. This CDR3 is 16 amino acids long. The junction had 9 bases not matched to a gene; V was cut back by 5 bases and J by 1 base. CDR1 PRHDT and CDR2 FYEKMQ come from the germline V gene (reference sequence). CDR3 sequence reads: CASSKRGGFRTDTQYF. CDR3 in DNA: TGTGCCAGCAGCAAGCGGGGCGGGTTTCGCACAGATACGCAGTATTTT.